The 13 T cell receptor beta chains reported below all come from one sample, sequenced in a study of blood T cells in healthy people across ages. A second PCR of 7 to 11 cycles used a sample-barcoded 5' primer and a J-beta primer mix. Using its own MiXCR run on the 5' RACE reads, TCRdb lists one record per CDR3 protein. This sample has 650,000 or so distinct CDR3 sequences; roughly half occur once, and the top ten carry approximately 13%. The sample taken for sequencing was blood. The receptors originated from a woman at least 80 years old in good health.

The chain couples TRBV12-3 or TRBV12-4 to TRBJ2-1, with D hard to call. Between the trimmed V and J ends, which lost 0 bases and 10 bases, there was a span of 22 bases. This CDR3 is 17 amino acids long. The CDR3 nucleotides read TGTGCCAGCAGTTTAGCTGGTCGTCGAAAAGGTCGTAACGAGCAGTTCTTC. It is translated as CASSLAGRRKGRNEQFF.

V usage is TRBV10-3 and J usage is TRBJ1-1, with no clear D. Germline CDR1 ENHRY, CDR2 SYGVKD. The CDR3 has 15 amino acids. Trimming took 6 bases from V and 0 from J, leaving 14 bases between them. CDR3 DNA: TGTGCCATCAGAGACCCCCCGAACATGAACACTGAAGCTTTCTTT. This sequence encodes CAIRDPPNMNTEAFF.

In its sample, this clonotype was seen many times. The V gene is TRBV2, the J gene TRBJ2-7; no reliable D call. Germline lookup yields CDR1 SNHLY and CDR2 FYNNEI. V lost 2 bases, J lost 2 bases, and 13 bases lay in between. The CDR3 runs to 15 residues. The CDR3 DNA reads as TGTGCCAGCAGTGAATTTGGGGTATCTACCTACGAGCAGTACTTC. Translated: CASSEFGVSTYEQYF.

The V and J genes are TRBV4-2 and TRBJ1-2, with TRBD1 identical over 7 bases. This CDR3 has 14 amino acids. Germline V gene sequence: CDR1 LGHNA, CDR2 YNFKEQ. After removal of 2 bases from V and 3 bases from J, the junction contained 3 bases not matched to a gene. The CDR3 protein is CASSQPGQDYGYTF. The CDR3 nucleotides are TGTGCCAGCAGCCAACCAGGACAGGACTATGGCTACACCTTC.

The chain uses TRBV20-1 and TRBJ2-5; TRBD2 might be the D (6 bases). V lost 6 bases, J lost 5 bases, and 16 bases lay in between. The CDR3 is made up of 13 amino acids. Germline V gene lookup returns CDR1 DFQATT and CDR2 SNEGSKA (reference sequence). The CDR3, as DNA: TGCAGTGCCCGTGGAGGGGCCATGGAGACCCAGTACTTC. This translates into CSARGGAMETQYF.

The gene calls are TRBV20-1 and TRBJ2-7; 10 nucleotides match TRBD2. Germline CDR1 reads DFQATT; CDR2 reads SNEGSKA (reference sequence). CDR3 length: 13 residues. Germline trimming cut 4 bases from V and 3 bases from J; bases unmatched to any gene: 3. The CDR3 DNA is TGCAGTGCTACAATAGCGGGGGGCTACGAGCAGTACTTC. This encodes CSATIAGGYEQYF.

V and J are TRBV20-1 and TRBJ2-5; D gene ambiguous. Germline V gene sequence: CDR1 DFQATT, CDR2 SNEGSKA (reference sequence). The length of the CDR3 is 13 residues. Trimming left V 6 bases short and J 0 bases short, with 11 bases between. CDR3 DNA sequence: TGCAGTGCCTCCACCGAGTACCAAGAGACCCAGTACTTC. Amino acid sequence: CSASTEYQETQYF.

V is TRBV15 and J is TRBJ2-5; D is unresolved. The closer fit of TRBJ2-7 to the DNA end suggests the J call may be wrong. The germline V gene encodes CDR1 LNHNV and CDR2 YYDKDF (reference sequence). The CDR3 has 16 amino acids. The CDR3 region is CATSSRPESRANEQYF. The CDR3 DNA sequence: TGTGCCACCAGCAGTCGACCTGAGAGCCGCGCGAACGAGCAGTACTTC.

This clonotype was found once. This could be a read error, since a much larger clone is one nucleotide away. V gene TRBV7-2 combines with J gene TRBJ2-5; D might be TRBD1 (5 bases). V lost 2 bases to trimming and J lost 3 bases, with 10 bases between them. This CDR3 comprises 14 residues. The germline CDR1 and CDR2 sequences are SGHTA and FQGNSA. DNA of the CDR3: TGTACCAGCAGCTTAACCAGGGATGAAGAGACCCAGTACTTC. Its protein is CTSSLTRDEETQYF.

This clonotype showed up just a few times. A much larger clone differs from this one at a single base, so this may be a read error. The rearrangement links TRBV6-5 to TRBJ1-4; TRBD1 is a possible D gene (6 bases). CDR3 size: 15 residues. Looked up from germline, CDR1 is MNHEY and CDR2 is SVGAGI. This chain's CDR3 is CVSSSEGGPNEKLFF. The CDR3 region has the DNA TGTGTCAGCAGCTCCGAGGGGGGCCCTAATGAAAAACTGTTTTTT.

Notes on this clonotype: At one end, the junction sequence differs from germline, possibly due to a read error. The chain couples TRBV11-1 to TRBJ2-1; D might be TRBD2 (6 bases). The germline V gene has CDR1 SGHAT and CDR2 FQDESV (reference sequence). This CDR3 spans 15 amino acids. In nucleotides, the CDR3 is TGTGCCTGCCGGGACTTAGCTAGCTCCCACAATGAGCAGTTTTTC. Protein sequence: CACRDLASSHNEQFF.

This clonotype has only a few counts. This may arise from a read error, as a much more abundant clone is one base away. The gene calls are TRBV12-3 or TRBV12-4 and TRBJ2-1; perhaps D is TRBD1 or TRBD2 (5 bases each). The J call is doubtful: the DNA matches TRBJ2-7 better. The CDR3 is 14 residues long. The CDR3 DNA follows: TGTGCCAGCACATCAGGGAGCTCCTACAATGAGCAGTACTTC. It is translated as CASTSGSSYNEQYF.

As for this clonotype: This may be a read error: a much more frequent sequence differs by one nucleotide. The rearrangement uses TRBV11-2 and TRBJ2-4; no definite D call. Germline V CDR1 and CDR2: SGHAT, FQNNGV. Trimming took 3 bases from V and 13 from J, leaving 19 bases between them. The CDR3 runs to 14 residues. The CDR3: CASSFEPAYNEQYF. The DNA for the CDR3 is TGTGCCAGCAGCTTCGAGCCCGCCTACAATGAGCAGTACTTC.